The T cell receptor beta chain under discussion was sequenced for a study of blood T cell repertoires in COVID-19. Study details: Sites across the United States, Italy and Spain contributed samples from acute and convalescent COVID-19. PBMCs, B-cell-depleted T cells, or T cells provided the cDNA or gDNA that made up the material.

In the authors' workflow: Estimation of nucleated cell counts relied on the amplification of reference gene primers. Generated by immunoSEQ multiplex PCR, the TCRdb table keeps only in-frame clones and is missing some. The DNA gave D and trimming, while V, J and clone size come from that table. The sample holds about 60,000 clones, roughly 71% seen once. The CDR3 has 14 amino acids. CDR1 and CDR2 from the germline V gene are KGHSH and LQKENI. Trimming at V came to 8 bases and at J to 10 bases, leaving 12 bases not matched to a gene. The source of this sequence is a human donor in a cohort sampled during active COVID-19. The V call is TRBV18, the J call TRBJ1-4, with 8 bases identical to TRBD1. The sequenced sample was peripheral blood. The CDR3 region is CASHGQGLKGKLFF. CDR3 in DNA: TGTGCCAGCCACGGACAGGGCCTTAAGGGAAAACTGTTTTTT.